This TCR beta chain is from a study of a mutant IDH1 vaccine in newly diagnosed glioma. Using immunoSEQ multiplex PCR, the repertoire was profiled, and TCRdb retains in-frame clones only, with some absent. In the table there are fewer than 50,000 clones, about 78% of which are singletons. Specified time point: baseline, week 1 (first vaccination visit). Stated treatment: pre-vaccination baseline after standard-of-care therapy. Study-wide results and caveats: The study observed vaccine-induced immune responses in 90% to 95% of patients. Top peripheral T cell clonotype shifts appeared unrelated to pseudoprogression.

Per the germline V gene, CDR1 is MNHNY and CDR2 is SVGAGI (reference sequence). The V and J ends lost 6 bases and 3 bases respectively, with 14 bases between them. The CDR3 totals 15 residues. Points on this clone: Antigen unknown.

V gene TRBV6-6 combines with J gene TRBJ2-2; tentatively, D is TRBD1 or TRBD2 (6 bases each). The sequencing here drew on PBMCs, taken from a glioma patient treated with radiotherapy, temozolomide or both. The origin of this receptor is a man aged 35-49 years with glioma. Some clones in this sample may be carry-over from other donors' samples. The CDR3 sequence: CASSRTGADTGELFF. Here the CDR3 DNA reads TGTGCCAGCAGCCGTACGGGGGCGGACACCGGGGAGCTGTTTTTT.